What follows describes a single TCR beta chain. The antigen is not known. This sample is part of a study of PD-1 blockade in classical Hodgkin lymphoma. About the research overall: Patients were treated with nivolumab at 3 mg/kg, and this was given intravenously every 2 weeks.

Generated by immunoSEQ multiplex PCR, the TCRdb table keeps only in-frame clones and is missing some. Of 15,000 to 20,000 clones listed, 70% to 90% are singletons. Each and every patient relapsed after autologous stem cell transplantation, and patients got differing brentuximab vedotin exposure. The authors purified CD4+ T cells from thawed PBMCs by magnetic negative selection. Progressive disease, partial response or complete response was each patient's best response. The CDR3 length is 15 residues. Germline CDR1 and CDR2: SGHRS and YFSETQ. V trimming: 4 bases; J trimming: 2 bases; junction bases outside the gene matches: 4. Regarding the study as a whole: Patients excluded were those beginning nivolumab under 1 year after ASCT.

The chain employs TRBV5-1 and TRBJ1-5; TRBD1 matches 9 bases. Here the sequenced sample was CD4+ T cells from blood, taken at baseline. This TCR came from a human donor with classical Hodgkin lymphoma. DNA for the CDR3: TGCGCCAGCAGCCTGGACAGGGGCGGCAATCAGCCCCAGCATTTT. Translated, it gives CASSLDRGGNQPQHF. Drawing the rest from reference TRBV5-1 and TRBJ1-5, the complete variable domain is KAGVTQTPRYLIKTRGQQVTLSCSPISGHRSVSWYQQTPGQGLQFLFEYFSETQRNKGNFPGRFSGRQFSNSRSEMNVSTLELGDSALYLCASSLDRGGNQPQHFGDGTRLSIL.